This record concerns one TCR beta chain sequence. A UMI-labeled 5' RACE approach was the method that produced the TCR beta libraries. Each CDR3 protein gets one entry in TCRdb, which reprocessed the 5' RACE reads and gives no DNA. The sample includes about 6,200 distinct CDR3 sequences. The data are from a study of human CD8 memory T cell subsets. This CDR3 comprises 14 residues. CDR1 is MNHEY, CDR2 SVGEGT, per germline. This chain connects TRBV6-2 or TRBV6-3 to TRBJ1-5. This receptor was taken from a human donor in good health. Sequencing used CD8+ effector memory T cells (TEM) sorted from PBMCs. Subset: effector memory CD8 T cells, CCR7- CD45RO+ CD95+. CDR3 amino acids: CASSSGSSNQPQHF.